The sequence of this T cell receptor beta chain was determined in a study of blood T cell repertoires in COVID-19. Study information: Acute-phase and convalescent COVID-19 samples originated in the United States, Italy and Spain. Sources were T cells, B-cell-depleted T cells, or PBMCs; the material itself was cDNA or gDNA.

Sequencing was performed with immunoSEQ multiplex PCR; in TCRdb, only in-frame clones are kept and a portion is missing. The table includes about 120,000 clones, roughly four fifths detected once. Germline CDR1 GTSNPN, CDR2 SVGIG (reference sequence). Trimming cost V 4 bases and J 3 bases; bases outside gene matches: 20. The CDR3 contains 18 residues. This receptor was obtained from a man between 60 and 75 years old with acute or convalescent COVID-19. The source material was peripheral blood. The rearrangement uses TRBV30 and TRBJ2-7; 8 bases align to TRBD2. The DNA of the CDR3 is TGTGCCTGGATCGCGATACCACCAAGTGGACTAGCCTTCTACGAGCAGTACTTC. Translation: CAWIAIPPSGLAFYEQYF.